This T cell receptor (beta chain) was retrieved from a study of blood T cell repertoires in COVID-19. This CDR3 spans 15 amino acids. With 3 bases clipped from V and 8 bases from J, the junction kept 7 bases outside the gene matches. Germline values: CDR1 SGHVS, CDR2 FNYEAQ. Profiling relied on immunoSEQ multiplex PCR, and the TCRdb table lists in-frame clones only, not all of them. The table shows roughly 280,000 clones, with 88% occurring only once. The sample consisted of peripheral blood. The origin of this receptor is a woman in her 30s with COVID-19, enrolled during active disease. The rearrangement links TRBV7-6 to TRBJ1-4; 9 bases align to TRBD1. DNA of the CDR3: TGTGCCAGCAGCTTGGGGGGGACAGGGACGGAAAAACTGTTTTTT. Amino acids: CASSLGGTGTEKLFF.